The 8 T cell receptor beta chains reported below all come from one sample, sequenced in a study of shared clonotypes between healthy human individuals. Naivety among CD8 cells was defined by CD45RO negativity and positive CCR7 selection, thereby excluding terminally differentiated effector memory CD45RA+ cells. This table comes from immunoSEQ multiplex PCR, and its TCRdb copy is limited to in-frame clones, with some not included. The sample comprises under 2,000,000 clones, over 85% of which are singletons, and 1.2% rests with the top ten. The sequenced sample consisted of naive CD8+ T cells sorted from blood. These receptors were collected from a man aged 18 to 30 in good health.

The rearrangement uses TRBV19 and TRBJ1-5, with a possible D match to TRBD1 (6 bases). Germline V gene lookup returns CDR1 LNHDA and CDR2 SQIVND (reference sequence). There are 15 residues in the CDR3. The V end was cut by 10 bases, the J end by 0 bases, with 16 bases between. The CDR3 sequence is CATAGDGDSNQPQHF. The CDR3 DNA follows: TGTGCCACTGCAGGGGACGGGGATAGCAATCAGCCCCAGCATTTT.

The CDR3 loop is CASEGTLLAKNIQYF. CDR3 nucleotides: TGTGCCAGCGAGGGCACTCTCTTAGCCAAAAACATTCAGTACTTC. V gene TRBV28 combines with J gene TRBJ2-4, with D maybe TRBD2 (5 bases). V gave up 8 bases and J gave up 0 bases, with 14 bases separating them. Germline V gene lookup returns CDR1 MDHEN and CDR2 SYDVKM. The CDR3 length is 15 residues. Together with reference TRBV28 and TRBJ2-4, the CDR3 gives the full variable domain: DVKVTQSSRYLVKRTGEKVFLECVQDMDHENMFWYRQDPGLGLRLIYFSYDVKMKEKGDIPEGYSVSREKKERFSLILESASTNQTSMYLCASEGTLLAKNIQYFGAGTRLSVL.

CDR3 bases: TGTGCCAGCAGTGAAGCGCTTCGGGGGTTGAACACTGAAGCTTTCTTT. Protein: CASSEALRGLNTEAFF. This sequence joins TRBV2 and TRBJ1-1, with D maybe TRBD1 (5 bases). This CDR3 spans 16 amino acids. Germline CDR1 reads SNHLY; CDR2 reads FYNNEI. The germline V and J ends were trimmed by 0 bases and 0 bases, with 11 bases remaining between them.

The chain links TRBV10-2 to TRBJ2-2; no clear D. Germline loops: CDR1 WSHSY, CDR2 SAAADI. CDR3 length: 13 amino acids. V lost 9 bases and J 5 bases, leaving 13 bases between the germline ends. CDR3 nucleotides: TGCGCCAGTGCAATGGATGAAACCGGGGAGCTGTTTTTT. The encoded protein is CASAMDETGELFF.

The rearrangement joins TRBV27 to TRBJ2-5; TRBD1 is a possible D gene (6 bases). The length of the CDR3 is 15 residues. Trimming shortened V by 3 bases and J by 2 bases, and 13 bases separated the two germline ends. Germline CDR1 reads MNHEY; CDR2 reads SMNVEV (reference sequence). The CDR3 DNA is TGTGCCAGCAGTTTCGTGGGGGCCAGACAAGAGACCCAGTACTTC. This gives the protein CASSFVGARQETQYF.

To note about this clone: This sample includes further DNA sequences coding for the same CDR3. The DNA for the CDR3 is TGTGCCAGCAGTGAACGGGGATGGGAGACCCAGTACTTC. Its translation: CASSERGWETQYF. The chain recombines TRBV6-1 with TRBJ2-5; weak D call: TRBD2 (5 bases). The CDR3 consists of 13 residues. Germline CDR1 and CDR2: MNHNS and SASEGT. Trimming took 2 bases from V and 5 from J, leaving 9 bases between them.

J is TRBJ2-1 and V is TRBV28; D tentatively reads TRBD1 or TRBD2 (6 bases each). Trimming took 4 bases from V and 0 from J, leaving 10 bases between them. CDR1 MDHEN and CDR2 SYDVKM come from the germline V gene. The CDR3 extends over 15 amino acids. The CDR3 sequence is CASSSGDFSYNEQFF. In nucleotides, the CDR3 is TGTGCCAGCAGTTCAGGGGACTTCTCCTACAATGAGCAGTTCTTC.

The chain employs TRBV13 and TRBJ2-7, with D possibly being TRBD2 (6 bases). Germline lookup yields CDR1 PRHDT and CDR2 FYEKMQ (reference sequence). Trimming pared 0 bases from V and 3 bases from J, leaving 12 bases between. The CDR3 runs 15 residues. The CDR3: CASSLGTSQNYEQYF. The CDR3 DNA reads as TGTGCCAGCAGCTTAGGGACTAGTCAGAACTACGAGCAGTACTTC.